This T cell receptor (beta chain) was captured in a study of beta chain features in type 1 diabetes. About the research overall: The examined sorted cells totaled around 100 million across samples.

The CDR3 loop spans 15 amino acids. Germline V gene sequence: CDR1 GTSNPN, CDR2 SVGIG (reference sequence). V shed 0 bases, J shed 6 bases, and the junction held 11 bases outside the gene matches. Per donor, one heparinised blood draw averaged about 116 mL. Study-wide results and caveats: Across all four CD4+ subsets, people with type 1 diabetes showed modestly shorter TCRB CDR3s. Sequencing from cDNA could over-represent high-TCR-expressing cells.

Of the isolated RNA, all was reverse transcribed, and so the sequenced material was expressed TCRB transcripts. This table comes from immunoSEQ multiplex PCR, and its TCRdb copy is limited to in-frame clones, with some not included. This table has approximately 280,000 clones, approximately 15% appearing once. As regards this clone: The antigen is unknown.

The TCR originated in a man between 18 and 35 years old with type 1 diabetes. Sample: naive CD4+ T cells from blood. The rearrangement joins TRBV30 to TRBJ2-7; 7 nucleotides align to TRBD1. The CDR3 region has the DNA TGTGCCTGGAGTGTACACGGGACAGTGTCAGGCGAGCAGTACTTC. It translates to CAWSVHGTVSGEQYF. Variable domain in full (rest from reference TRBV30 and TRBJ2-7): SQTIHQWPATLVQPVGSPLSLECTVEGTSNPNLYWYRQAAGRGLQLLFYSVGIGQISSEVPQNLSASRPQDRQFILSSKKLLLSDSGFYLCAWSVHGTVSGEQYFGPGTRLTVT.